This record covers a single T cell receptor (beta chain). Data came from immunoSEQ multiplex PCR; TCRdb stores just in-frame clones and leaves some out. Of approximately 150,000 clones listed, around 90% are singletons. V shed 5 bases and J shed 16 bases, with 18 bases lying between them. CDR3 length equals 12 residues. Germline V gene sequence: CDR1 SNHLY, CDR2 FYNNEI. This entry comes from a study of control samples from healthy donors and cancer patients. What was sequenced was blood. The chain employs TRBV2 and TRBJ1-3; unclear D gene. The TCR comes from a man aged 18 to 35 in good health. The CDR3 reads CASSTGRPLPYF. The CDR3 bases are TGTGCCAGCAGTACGGGGAGACCGCTCCCTTATTTT.